A selection of T cell receptor beta chains follows, all from one sample in a study of T cells in Graves' hyperthyroidism and ophthalmopathy. TCRdb reprocessed the multiplex PCR reads via MiXCR and lists one record per CDR3 protein. The data show under 350,000 distinct CDR3 sequences, with 15% to 20% seen just once and approximately 60% held by the top ten. Sequenced: blood. The source of these receptors is a woman aged 60 to 75 with Graves' ophthalmopathy. The CDR3 runs from the conserved cysteine through the conserved F or W. The order of the fields is V gene, D gene, clone size, J gene, CDR3 DNA, CDR3 protein. The D gene is left open where the match is weak. Clone size, where shown, is once, few, many, or a class for clones that have expanded.

V gene: TRBV2; D gene: -; clone size: -; J gene: TRBJ1-2; CDR3 DNA: TGTGCCAGCAGCACCCCGGGACATAACTATGGCTACACCTTC; CDR3 protein: CASSTPGHNYGYTF
V gene: TRBV13; D gene: -; clone size: many; J gene: TRBJ2-7; CDR3 DNA: TGTGCCAGCAGCTTAGGGGAAAGGAACGAGCAGTACTTC; CDR3 protein: CASSLGERNEQYF
V gene: TRBV4-3; D gene: TRBD1; clone size: few; J gene: TRBJ1-2; CDR3 DNA: TGCGCCAGCAGCCAAGACCGGACCCGGGACAGGGGCGCCTATGGCTACACCTTC; CDR3 protein: CASSQDRTRDRGAYGYTF
V gene: TRBV20-1; D gene: TRBD2; clone size: -; J gene: TRBJ2-1; CDR3 DNA: TGCAGTGCTAATGGGCTACTAGCGGGCTCCTACAATGAGCAGTTCTTC; CDR3 protein: CSANGLLAGSYNEQFF
V gene: TRBV6-5; D gene: -; clone size: -; J gene: TRBJ1-2; CDR3 DNA: TGTGCCAGCAGTTACGGGCTGGACGGCCGCGAAAGTGGCTACACCTTC; CDR3 protein: CASSYGLDGRESGYTF
V gene: TRBV5-5; D gene: -; clone size: many; J gene: TRBJ2-7; CDR3 DNA: TGTGCCAGCAGCTTGTTCCATGGCCGCTACGAGCAGTACTTC; CDR3 protein: CASSLFHGRYEQYF
V gene: TRBV18; D gene: TRBD1; clone size: many; J gene: TRBJ2-7; CDR3 DNA: TGTGCCAGCTCCCCGTACCATGGACAGGGCTACGAGCAGTACTTC; CDR3 protein: CASSPYHGQGYEQYF
V gene: TRBV7-9; D gene: -; clone size: few; J gene: TRBJ1-1; CDR3 DNA: TGTGCCAGCAGCTTAGTTTCTCGCGACACTGAAGCTTTCTTT; CDR3 protein: CASSLVSRDTEAFF
V gene: TRBV10-3; D gene: -; clone size: -; J gene: TRBJ2-4; CDR3 DNA: TGTGCCATCAGTGGAGGACTAGCCAAAAACATTCAGTACTTC; CDR3 protein: CAISGGLAKNIQYF
V gene: TRBV7-9; D gene: -; clone size: few; J gene: TRBJ1-1; CDR3 DNA: TGTGCCAGCAGCTCGGTTGTTGGCACTGAAGCTTTCTTT; CDR3 protein: CASSSVVGTEAFF
V gene: TRBV2; D gene: TRBD2; clone size: many; J gene: TRBJ2-2; CDR3 DNA: TGTGCCAGCACCGCCCCCCGACTAGCAGAGAACACCGGGGAGCTGTTTTTT; CDR3 protein: CASTAPRLAENTGELFF
V gene: TRBV6-1; D gene: -; clone size: -; J gene: TRBJ1-3; CDR3 DNA: TGTGCCAGCAGTGAGTCCCACAGCCACTCTGGAAACACCATATATTTT; CDR3 protein: CASSESHSHSGNTIYF
V gene: TRBV20-1; D gene: TRBD2; clone size: many; J gene: TRBJ2-5; CDR3 DNA: TGCAGCAACCATCTAGCGGGGTCGGGAACCCAGTACTTC; CDR3 protein: CSNHLAGSGTQYF
V gene: TRBV15; D gene: -; clone size: -; J gene: TRBJ2-5; CDR3 DNA: TGTGCCACCAGGGAAATCAGTTTTGAGACCCAGTACTTC; CDR3 protein: CATREISFETQYF
V gene: TRBV28; D gene: -; clone size: many; J gene: TRBJ2-7; CDR3 DNA: TGTGCCAGCAGAGAGGGGGGACCCTACGAGCAGTACTTC; CDR3 protein: CASREGGPYEQYF
V gene: TRBV5-8; D gene: -; clone size: many; J gene: TRBJ2-2; CDR3 DNA: TGTGCCAGCAGCTTGACAGGCCTTTACACCGGGGAGCTGTTTTTT; CDR3 protein: CASSLTGLYTGELFF
V gene: TRBV6-1; D gene: TRBD1; clone size: -; J gene: TRBJ2-7; CDR3 DNA: TGTGCCAGCAGATTCCCGGGACAGGGGGCCCCAGAGCAGTACTTC; CDR3 protein: CASRFPGQGAPEQYF
V gene: TRBV19; D gene: -; clone size: -; J gene: TRBJ1-2; CDR3 DNA: TGTGCCAGTAGTACCCCCGAAGGGGGGGTCGGAGGCTACACCTTC; CDR3 protein: CASSTPEGGVGGYTF
V gene: TRBV28; D gene: -; clone size: -; J gene: TRBJ2-4; CDR3 DNA: TGTGCCAGCAGTTTTGGGGCGGAAAAAAACATTCAGTACTTC; CDR3 protein: CASSFGAEKNIQYF
V gene: TRBV5-1; D gene: -; clone size: many; J gene: TRBJ2-7; CDR3 DNA: TGCGCCACCCCGCACACCCTAGGCTCCTACGAGCAGTACTTC; CDR3 protein: CATPHTLGSYEQYF
V gene: TRBV30; D gene: -; clone size: -; J gene: TRBJ2-1; CDR3 DNA: TGTGCCTGGAGTGTGGGGACCCGGGACGAGCAGTTCTTC; CDR3 protein: CAWSVGTRDEQFF
V gene: TRBV6-2/TRBV6-3; D gene: -; clone size: -; J gene: TRBJ1-1; CDR3 DNA: TGTGCCAGCAACGACGTGTGGGATCGGAGGAACACTGAAACTTTCTTT; CDR3 protein: CASNDVWDRRNTETFF
V gene: TRBV5-6; D gene: -; clone size: many; J gene: TRBJ2-4; CDR3 DNA: TGTGCCAGCAGCTTGTCACGGATTATTGGAGCCAAAAACATTCAGTACTTC; CDR3 protein: CASSLSRIIGAKNIQYF
V gene: TRBV6-6; D gene: -; clone size: few; J gene: TRBJ2-1; CDR3 DNA: TGTGCCAGCAGTTACATTACACAGGGTCGATTAGCCTACAATGAGCAGTTCTTC; CDR3 protein: CASSYITQGRLAYNEQFF
V gene: TRBV18; D gene: -; clone size: many; J gene: TRBJ1-2; CDR3 DNA: TGTGCCAGCTCACCATTCCCCCGAGACGGCTACACCTTC; CDR3 protein: CASSPFPRDGYTF
V gene: TRBV11-2; D gene: -; clone size: -; J gene: TRBJ2-7; CDR3 DNA: TGTGCCAGCAGCTTAGATCTTCGGGGGTACTACGAGCAGTACTTC; CDR3 protein: CASSLDLRGYYEQYF
V gene: TRBV10-2; D gene: -; clone size: few; J gene: TRBJ1-5; CDR3 DNA: TGCGCCAGCAGGGACAATAGCAATCAGCCCCAGCATTTT; CDR3 protein: CASRDNSNQPQHF
V gene: TRBV7-6; D gene: -; clone size: many; J gene: TRBJ1-1; CDR3 DNA: TGTGCCAGCAGCTCCTCCCCCTCGACGAACACTGAAGCTTTCTTT; CDR3 protein: CASSSSPSTNTEAFF
V gene: TRBV18; D gene: TRBD2; clone size: many; J gene: TRBJ2-1; CDR3 DNA: TGTGCCAGCTCTCTCTCGGGAGGGGGCAATGAGCAGTTCTTC; CDR3 protein: CASSLSGGGNEQFF
V gene: TRBV7-2; D gene: TRBD2; clone size: many; J gene: TRBJ2-4; CDR3 DNA: TGTGCCAGCAGCTTTAGTCGGGGGGGCCCGGGCAAAAACATTCAGTACTTC; CDR3 protein: CASSFSRGGPGKNIQYF
V gene: TRBV2; D gene: -; clone size: few; J gene: TRBJ1-3; CDR3 DNA: TGTGCCAGCAGCCCAAACCGGGGGACAGGAAACACCATATATTTT; CDR3 protein: CASSPNRGTGNTIYF
V gene: TRBV4-2; D gene: TRBD2; clone size: many; J gene: TRBJ2-3; CDR3 DNA: TGTGCCAGCAGCCGTGAATTAAGCGGGGGGGCCGCAGATACGCAGTATTTT; CDR3 protein: CASSRELSGGAADTQYF
V gene: TRBV5-1; D gene: -; clone size: many; J gene: TRBJ1-1; CDR3 DNA: TGCGCCAGCAGCCAACTGATTGGGGACACTGAAGCTTTCTTT; CDR3 protein: CASSQLIGDTEAFF
V gene: TRBV7-9; D gene: -; clone size: many; J gene: TRBJ2-7; CDR3 DNA: TGTGCCAGCAGCCAGAGAAACAGGGTAATGGGCTCCTACGAGCAGTACTTC; CDR3 protein: CASSQRNRVMGSYEQYF
V gene: TRBV20-1; D gene: TRBD2; clone size: many; J gene: TRBJ2-3; CDR3 DNA: TGCAGTGCTAGAGCGACTAGCGGGAGGGATACGCAGTATTTT; CDR3 protein: CSARATSGRDTQYF